The present T cell receptor (beta chain) was sequenced within a study of identical twins. On this clonotype itself: Its antigen is not identified.

Study-level findings and limits: Memory repertoires lacked the insertion deficit that abundant cord blood beta clonotypes showed.

In germline, CDR1 is SGDLS, CDR2 YYNGEE. V trimming: 1 base; J trimming: 3 bases; junction bases outside the gene matches: 3. The CDR3 spans 16 residues. MiXCR, run by TCRdb on the 5' RACE reads, gives a single entry per CDR3 protein. Among more than 600,000 distinct CDR3 sequences listed, 15% to 20% were seen once. These sequences were also reported in another study, on T cells expressing NK-cell markers. That source notes: The study sequenced eight donors, seven HCMV-seropositive and one seronegative. The dominant NKG2C+ clonotypes represented about 1.0-7.5% of CD8+ T cells in five or six donors. It is unclear if expanded NKG2C-expressing clones target HCMV antigens.

V usage is TRBV9 and J usage is TRBJ2-1; TRBD2 matches 11 bases. The receptor was derived from a woman aged 18-35 years in good health. Sequencing was carried out using PBMCs. The CDR3 bases are TGTGCCAGCAGCGTAACGACTAGCGGGATCTACAATGAGCAGTTCTTC. This sequence encodes CASSVTTSGIYNEQFF.